These T cell receptor beta chains were read from a single sample in a study of T cells in Graves' hyperthyroidism and ophthalmopathy. TCRdb reanalysed the multiplex PCR reads using MiXCR and keeps one entry per CDR3 protein. The repertoire holds hundreds of thousands of distinct CDR3 sequences, with around 15% as singletons. Sequencing input: blood. These TCRs come from a woman aged 40 to 55 with Graves' ophthalmopathy. CDR3s include the opening cysteine and the closing phenylalanine or tryptophan. The D gene is left open where the match is weak. Not all rows give a size; the values are once, few, many and, for expanded clones, a class.

CDR3 protein | CDR3 DNA | V gene | D gene | clone size | J gene
CASSWEGRSGYTF | TGTGCCAGCAGTTGGGAGGGGAGGTCGGGCTACACCTTC | TRBV27 | NA | NA | TRBJ1-2
CASRGVSAGNQPQHF | TGTGCCAGCAGGGGGGTAAGCGCGGGCAATCAGCCCCAGCATTTT | TRBV27 | NA | many | TRBJ1-5
CASSWTGPTEAFF | TGTGCCAGCAGTTGGACAGGTCCAACTGAAGCTTTCTTT | TRBV11-2 | TRBD1 | many | TRBJ1-1
CASSSHRQVQETQYF | TGTGCCAGCAGTTCTCACCGACAGGTACAAGAGACCCAGTACTTC | TRBV6-5 | NA | many | TRBJ2-5
CASSAARGPYGYTF | TGTGCCAGCAGTGCGGCCAGGGGCCCCTATGGCTACACCTTC | TRBV27 | NA | NA | TRBJ1-2
CASSYLRDTNYGYTF | TGTGCCAGCAGTTACCTACGGGACACTAACTATGGCTACACCTTC | TRBV6-5 | NA | NA | TRBJ1-2
CASSSRTSAFF | TGTGCCAGCAGCTCGCGGACTAGCGCGTTCTTC | TRBV7-8 | TRBD2 | many | TRBJ2-1
CATSRSTGNTEAFF | TGTGCCACCAGTAGATCGACAGGGAACACTGAAGCTTTCTTT | TRBV24-1 | NA | many | TRBJ1-1
CAGGQGGPEAFF | TGTGCCGGGGGACAGGGCGGACCTGAAGCTTTCTTT | TRBV30 | TRBD1 | many | TRBJ1-1
CASSYGTSSLETQYF | TGTGCCAGCAGTTACGGAACTAGCTCTTTAGAGACCCAGTACTTC | TRBV6-5 | NA | many | TRBJ2-5
CASSLTHGQGGGYTF | TGTGCCAGCAGCTTAACCCACGGACAGGGTGGAGGCTACACCTTC | TRBV7-6 | TRBD1 | few | TRBJ1-2
CASSSSMGEQYF | TGTGCCAGCAGTTCCTCGATGGGAGAGCAGTACTTC | TRBV28 | NA | many | TRBJ2-7
CASSQTRQGLWNSPLHF | TGTGCCAGCAGTCAAACAAGACAGGGGCTTTGGAATTCACCCCTCCACTTT | TRBV6-2/TRBV6-3 | TRBD1 | many | TRBJ1-6
CASTRAGGDQPQHF | TGTGCCAGCACCAGAGCAGGGGGCGATCAGCCCCAGCATTTT | TRBV6-5 | TRBD1 | many | TRBJ1-5
CASSLGGYTGELFF | TGTGCCAGCAGCTTGGGGGGATACACCGGGGAGCTGTTTTTT | TRBV7-9 | NA | many | TRBJ2-2
CASSLSSGALGATNEKLFF | TGTGCCAGCAGTTTATCGAGTGGGGCCTTGGGAGCAACTAATGAAAAACTGTTTTTT | TRBV27 | NA | NA | TRBJ1-4
CASSLLGGYSPLHF | TGTGCCAGCAGTTTATTGGGCGGGTATTCACCCCTCCACTTT | TRBV28 | NA | NA | TRBJ1-6